This passage covers 30 T cell receptor beta chains from one sample sequenced in a study of blood T cell repertoires in COVID-19. Sequencing was performed with immunoSEQ multiplex PCR; in TCRdb, only in-frame clones are kept and a portion is missing. The sample shows around 260,000 clones, 80% to 90% of them seen only once. Sample: peripheral blood. Receptors originate from a woman in her forties who had recovered from COVID-19.

This chain uses TRBV9 with TRBJ1-1; TRBD1 matches 7 bases. Trimming cost V 0 bases and J 11 bases; bases outside gene matches: 10. This CDR3 comprises 14 residues. Germline lookup yields CDR1 SGDLS and CDR2 YYNGEE. CDR3: CASSVGGDDRVAFF. Written as DNA, the CDR3 is TGTGCCAGCAGCGTAGGTGGGGATGACAGGGTTGCTTTCTTT.

This clone was counted once. The chain joins TRBV5-1 to TRBJ1-1, with 7 bases that match TRBD1. Looked up from germline, CDR1 is SGHRS and CDR2 is YFSETQ. V lost 7 bases and J lost 4; bases outside the gene matches: 10. The CDR3 is 14 amino acids. The CDR3 region is CASAQQTGITEAFF. The CDR3 region has the DNA TGCGCCAGCGCTCAGCAGACAGGGATCACTGAAGCTTTCTTT.

The chain uses TRBV3-1 (or the pseudogene TRBV3-2) and TRBJ1-5; D unresolved. This CDR3 contains 14 residues. Germline V gene sequence: CDR1 LGHDT, CDR2 YNNKEL (reference sequence). With 4 bases removed from V and 1 base from J, the gap between germline ends came to 8 bases. The CDR3 DNA reads TGTGCCAGCAGCCCTCGGAGGAGCAATCAGCCCCAGCATTTT. Residues: CASSPRRSNQPQHF.

This clone turned up a few times. The chain has TRBV5-5 and TRBJ1-6; 7 positions match TRBD1. The length of the CDR3 is 15 residues. The V gene's germline CDR1 is SGHKS and CDR2 YYEKEE (reference sequence). Germline trimming cut 3 bases from V and 7 bases from J; bases unmatched to any gene: 7. CDR3 nucleotides: TGTGCCAGCAGCTCTACAGGGGCCCGGAATTCACCCCTCCACTTT. Translation gives CASSSTGARNSPLHF.

J is TRBJ1-5 and V is TRBV7-2, with D uncertain. Germline loops: CDR1 SGHTA, CDR2 FQGNSA. The V end was cut by 5 bases, the J end by 0 bases, with 11 bases between. The CDR3 length is 15 residues. The CDR3 loop reads CASSHDINSNQPQHF. The DNA of the CDR3 is TGTGCCAGCAGCCATGACATTAATAGCAATCAGCCCCAGCATTTT.

The J gene is TRBJ2-3, the V gene TRBV6-1; TRBD1 is a possible D gene (6 bases). Germline assignment: CDR1 MNHNS and CDR2 SASEGT. V shed 1 base and J shed 4 bases, with 12 bases lying between them. The CDR3 extends over 15 amino acids. As DNA, the CDR3 is TGTGCCAGCAGTGAAGTAACAGGGATTGCAGATACGCAGTATTTT. It codes for CASSEVTGIADTQYF.

The chain is built from TRBV5-1 and TRBJ1-1, with TRBD1 identical over 7 bases. Germline V lookup: CDR1 SGHRS, CDR2 YFSETQ. With V trimmed by 1 base and J by 7 bases, 13 bases remained unmatched. The CDR3 extends over 16 amino acids. CDR3 in amino acids: CASSLLTLGQEIEAFF. The DNA for the CDR3 is TGCGCCAGCAGCTTGCTAACCCTCGGACAGGAGATTGAAGCTTTCTTT.

The chain uses TRBV6-2 or TRBV6-3 and TRBJ2-3; possible D gene TRBD2, 5 bases. Trimming took 5 bases from V and 0 from J, leaving 18 bases between them. CDR3 length: 17 amino acids. In germline, CDR1 is MNHEY, CDR2 SVGEGT. The CDR3 spells CASSPFESRGSTDTQYF. The CDR3 DNA follows: TGTGCCAGCAGTCCCTTCGAAAGTCGGGGAAGCACAGATACGCAGTATTTT.

The chain combines TRBV3-1 (or the pseudogene TRBV3-2) with TRBJ2-5; the match to TRBD2 covers 16 bases. The CDR3 runs to 19 residues. The V gene end was trimmed by 1 base and the J gene end by 5 bases; junction bases not matched to a gene: 10. Germline CDR1 LGHDT, CDR2 YNNKEL (reference sequence). CDR3 nucleotides: TGTGCCAGCAGCCAAGTCCCTGGGACTAGCGGGGGGGCCGGGGAGACCCAGTACTTC. Its translation: CASSQVPGTSGGAGETQYF.

About this clone itself: This specimen includes other DNA sequences encoding the same CDR3. The chain is built from TRBV15 and TRBJ1-2; a weak D match, TRBD1 (5 bases). Germline values: CDR1 LNHNV, CDR2 YYDKDF (reference sequence). V lost 3 bases and J lost 8, with 19 bases in between. The CDR3 length is 15 residues. The CDR3 sequence: CATSRGTRADRGYTF. The CDR3 region has the DNA TGTGCCACCAGCAGGGGGACTAGAGCCGATCGGGGCTACACCTTC.

This rearrangement joins TRBV3-1 (or the pseudogene TRBV3-2) to TRBJ2-7; the match to TRBD1 covers 9 bases. The CDR3 has 13 amino acids. Trimming took 6 bases from V and 5 from J; bases not matched to a gene: 5. CDR1 is LGHDT, CDR2 YNNKEL, per germline (reference sequence). The CDR3 DNA reads as TGTGCCAGCAGGCGGGGACAGGGAGACGAGCAGTACTTC. It yields the protein CASRRGQGDEQYF.

A single count supports this clone. The J gene is TRBJ2-3, the V gene TRBV5-1; D not resolved. The V gene's germline CDR1 is SGHRS and CDR2 YFSETQ. The CDR3 is made up of 14 amino acids. V gave up 0 bases and J gave up 5 bases, with 10 bases separating them. As DNA, the CDR3 is TGCGCCAGCAGCTTGGCAGGTGCCCTAGATACGCAGTATTTT. Amino acids: CASSLAGALDTQYF.

V usage is TRBV7-2 and J usage is TRBJ2-7; 10 nucleotides match TRBD2. Per germline, CDR1 SGHTA and CDR2 FQGNSA. The CDR3 runs to 15 residues. The junction had 6 bases not matched to a gene; V was cut back by 7 bases and J by 0 bases. The CDR3 reads CASTRSGGSSYEQYF. The CDR3 DNA reads TGTGCCAGCACCCGTAGCGGGGGGAGCTCCTACGAGCAGTACTTC.

In this sample, this clone turned up a few times. The gene calls are TRBV5-1 and TRBJ2-1; TRBD1 agrees at 10 bases. Germline trimming cut 1 base from V and 0 bases from J; bases unmatched to any gene: 10. The CDR3 sequence is 19 residues long. The germline CDR1 and CDR2 sequences are SGHRS and YFSETQ. CDR3 residues: CASSLFGTGVISSYNEQFF. CDR3 sequence (DNA): TGCGCCAGCAGCTTGTTCGGGACAGGGGTTATTAGCTCCTACAATGAGCAGTTCTTC.

The gene calls are TRBV7-2 and TRBJ2-5; 12 bases are shared with TRBD2. The junction had 10 bases not matched to a gene; V was cut back by 5 bases and J by 6 bases. From germline, CDR1 is SGHTA and CDR2 FQGNSA. The CDR3 has 16 amino acids. For the CDR3, the DNA is TGTGCCAGCAGCCCACCGGGGACTAGCGGGCAAAAGACCCAGTACTTC. Translating it yields CASSPPGTSGQKTQYF.

The V gene is TRBV7-2, the J gene TRBJ2-1, with D perhaps TRBD1 (5 bases). This CDR3 comprises 14 residues. Trimming pared 4 bases from V and 4 bases from J, leaving 11 bases between. The germline gives CDR1 SGHTA, CDR2 FQGNSA. CDR3 nucleotides: TGTGCCAGCAGCTCCTCCCCAGGGTACAATGAGCAGTTCTTC. Translation gives CASSSSPGYNEQFF.

The V call is TRBV11-2, the J call TRBJ2-5; D may be TRBD2 (6 bases). Trimming stripped 3 bases from V and 3 bases from J, with 20 bases between. Germline CDR1 is SGHAT and CDR2 is FQNNGV. This CDR3 has 17 amino acids. The CDR3 region is CASSLRGRGAWEETQYF. Here the CDR3 DNA reads TGTGCCAGCAGCTTGAGAGGGCGGGGAGCATGGGAAGAGACCCAGTACTTC.

This rearrangement joins TRBV19 to TRBJ1-1; 8 bases line up with TRBD1. The CDR3 has 14 residues. The junction had 6 bases not matched to a gene; V was cut back by 3 bases and J by 6 bases. Per the germline V gene, CDR1 is LNHDA and CDR2 is SQIVND (reference sequence). Here the CDR3 reads CASSMLTGGPEAFF. The CDR3 bases are TGTGCCAGTAGTATGCTAACAGGGGGTCCTGAAGCTTTCTTT.

A word on this clone: At one end the junction does not follow the germline gene, possibly because of a read error. The chain employs TRBV2 and TRBJ1-4; 7 nucleotides match TRBD1. The CDR3 sequence is 15 residues long. The germline V gene encodes CDR1 SNHLY and CDR2 FYNNEI. In DNA form, the CDR3 reads TGTGCCAGCAGTGTTATGGGACAGACTACTGAAAAACTGTTTTTT. Protein sequence: CASSVMGQTTEKLFF.

V is TRBV9 and J is TRBJ2-1; 12 bases align to TRBD2. The V gene's germline CDR1 is SGDLS and CDR2 YYNGEE. V shed 4 bases, J shed 9 bases, and the junction held 14 bases outside the gene matches. The CDR3 length is 17 residues. DNA of the CDR3: TGTGCCAGCAGCCCACCGAGGGGGCTAGCGGGGGGGTCTGAGCAGTTCTTC. It specifies CASSPPRGLAGGSEQFF.

This chain uses TRBV9 with TRBJ1-5, with D perhaps matching TRBD1 (6 bases). Trimming took off 0 bases at V and 6 bases at J, with 10 bases between the two ends. The CDR3 sequence is 14 residues long. The germline V gene has CDR1 SGDLS and CDR2 YYNGEE. In DNA form, the CDR3 reads TGTGCCAGCAGCGTAGAGACAGGTGGTCAGCCCCAGCATTTT. Its protein product is CASSVETGGQPQHF.

CDR3 bases: TGCGCCAGCACCCCCGGAGATCTCTACGAGCAGTACTTC. This encodes CASTPGDLYEQYF. The chain carries TRBV23-1 and TRBJ2-7; D not certain. TRBV23-1 is marked as an open reading frame, function uncertain. CDR3 size: 13 residues. V was shortened by 7 bases and J by 3 bases, with 13 bases between the two germline ends.

The chain employs TRBV5-1 and TRBJ2-1; TRBD2 aligns across 12 bases. Looked up from germline, CDR1 is SGHRS and CDR2 is YFSETQ. The CDR3 loop spans 16 amino acids. V lost 0 bases, J lost 9 bases, and 7 bases stayed unmatched. The DNA for the CDR3 is TGCGCCAGCAGCTTGGCCCCTAGCGGGGGGGCCTCTGAGCAGTTCTTC. Translating it yields CASSLAPSGGASEQFF.

The CDR3 nucleotides read TGTGCCAGTAGTATTGGATTCGAGGGCGATGAGCAGTTCTTC. Amino acid sequence: CASSIGFEGDEQFF. The chain employs TRBV19 and TRBJ2-1, with D maybe TRBD2 (5 bases). Germline lookup yields CDR1 LNHDA and CDR2 SQIVND (reference sequence). The CDR3 is 14 amino acids. Trimming took 3 bases from V and 8 from J, leaving 14 bases between them.

The chain employs TRBV6-5 and TRBJ1-5, with D possibly matching TRBD1 (5 bases). The CDR3 covers 15 residues. Germline CDR1 and CDR2: MNHEY and SVGAGI. V was trimmed by 0 bases and J by 4 bases, leaving 10 bases between them. In DNA form, the CDR3 reads TGTGCCAGCAGTTACTCGAAGGGGCAAAATCAGCCCCAGCATTTT. Its translation: CASSYSKGQNQPQHF.

This clone was seen only once. The rearrangement links TRBV7-2 to TRBJ1-1; D gene unclear. The CDR3 contains 13 residues. CDR1 and CDR2 from the germline V gene are SGHTA and FQGNSA. The germline V and J ends were trimmed by 3 bases and 0 bases, with 5 bases remaining between them. The CDR3 spells CASSLYMNTEAFF. CDR3 DNA sequence: TGTGCCAGCAGCTTGTATATGAACACTGAAGCTTTCTTT.

This chain joins TRBV19 and TRBJ2-2; the D gene is possibly TRBD1 (6 bases). This CDR3 contains 14 residues. CDR1 is LNHDA and CDR2 is SQIVND in the germline V gene (reference sequence). The V gene lost 5 bases and the J gene lost 0 bases, with 7 bases spanning the gap. The CDR3 loop reads CASSGQSNTGELFF. CDR3 in DNA: TGTGCCAGTAGTGGACAGTCGAACACCGGGGAGCTGTTTTTT.

The chain joins TRBV5-1 to TRBJ2-7, with a possible D match to TRBD1 (6 bases). CDR1 and CDR2 from the germline V gene are SGHRS and YFSETQ. The CDR3 has 14 amino acids. With 1 base removed from V and 1 base from J, the gap between germline ends came to 9 bases. The CDR3 region is CASSLQGPSYEQYF. The CDR3 bases are TGCGCCAGCAGCTTGCAGGGGCCTTCCTACGAGCAGTACTTC.

This clone has just one count. The V call is TRBV9, the J call TRBJ2-7; 11 bases map to TRBD2. Looked up from germline, CDR1 is SGDLS and CDR2 is YYNGEE. This CDR3 is 15 amino acids long. V was clipped by 7 bases and J by 6 bases; unmatched bases: 12. CDR3 DNA: TGTGCCAGCTCCCTGACTAGCGGGACTTTAGGCGAGCAGTACTTC. It yields the protein CASSLTSGTLGEQYF.

This clone has a handful of counts. The chain recombines TRBV18 with TRBJ2-5, with D maybe TRBD1 (5 bases). Germline CDR1 is KGHSH and CDR2 is LQKENI. The CDR3 length is 15 residues. V gave up 3 bases and J gave up 5 bases, with 16 bases separating them. The CDR3: CASSPQQDIVETQYF. CDR3 nucleotide sequence: TGTGCCAGCTCACCGCAACAGGACATCGTGGAGACCCAGTACTTC.